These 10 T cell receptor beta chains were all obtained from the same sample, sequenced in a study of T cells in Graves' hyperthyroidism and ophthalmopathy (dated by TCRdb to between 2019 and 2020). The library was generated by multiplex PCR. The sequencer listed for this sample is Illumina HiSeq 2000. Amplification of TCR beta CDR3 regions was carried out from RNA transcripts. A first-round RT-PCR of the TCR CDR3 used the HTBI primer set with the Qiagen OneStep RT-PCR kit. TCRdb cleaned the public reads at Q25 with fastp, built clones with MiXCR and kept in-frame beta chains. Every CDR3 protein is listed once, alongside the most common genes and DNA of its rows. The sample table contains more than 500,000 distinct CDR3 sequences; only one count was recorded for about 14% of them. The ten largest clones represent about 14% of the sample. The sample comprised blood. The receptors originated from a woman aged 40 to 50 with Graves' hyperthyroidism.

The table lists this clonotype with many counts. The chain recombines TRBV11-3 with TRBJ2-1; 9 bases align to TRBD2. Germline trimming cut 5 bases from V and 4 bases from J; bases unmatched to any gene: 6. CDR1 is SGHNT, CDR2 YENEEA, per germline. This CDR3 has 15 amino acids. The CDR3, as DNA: TGTGCCAGCAGCCTAGCGGGAACTCTGTACAATGAGCAGTTCTTC. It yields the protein CASSLAGTLYNEQFF.

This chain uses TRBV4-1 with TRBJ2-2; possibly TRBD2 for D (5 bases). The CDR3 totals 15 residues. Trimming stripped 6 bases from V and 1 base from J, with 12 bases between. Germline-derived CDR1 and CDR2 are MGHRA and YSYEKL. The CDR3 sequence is CASRHGRGNTGELFF. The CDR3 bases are TGCGCCAGCAGGCATGGGAGAGGGAACACCGGGGAGCTGTTTTTT.

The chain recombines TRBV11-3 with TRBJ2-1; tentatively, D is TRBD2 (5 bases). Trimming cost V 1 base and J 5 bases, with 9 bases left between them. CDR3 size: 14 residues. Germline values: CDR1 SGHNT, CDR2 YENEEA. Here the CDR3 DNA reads TGTGCCAGCAGCTTAGGGCGGGCCGACAATGAGCAGTTCTTC. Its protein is CASSLGRADNEQFF. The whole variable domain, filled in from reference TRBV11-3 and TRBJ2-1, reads EAGVVQSPRYKIIEKKQPVAFWCNPISGHNTLYWYLQNLGQGPELLIRYENEEAVDDSQLPKDRFSAERLKGVDSTLKIQPAELGDSAVYLCASSLGRADNEQFFGPGTRLTVL.

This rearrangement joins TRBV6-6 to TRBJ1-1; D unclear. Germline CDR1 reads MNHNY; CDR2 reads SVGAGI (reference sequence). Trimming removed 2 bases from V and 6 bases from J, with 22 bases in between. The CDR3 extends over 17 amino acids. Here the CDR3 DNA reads TGTGCCAGCAGTTACATCGCACAGAAAATCCGGGTCCCTGAAGCTTTCTTT. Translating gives CASSYIAQKIRVPEAFF.

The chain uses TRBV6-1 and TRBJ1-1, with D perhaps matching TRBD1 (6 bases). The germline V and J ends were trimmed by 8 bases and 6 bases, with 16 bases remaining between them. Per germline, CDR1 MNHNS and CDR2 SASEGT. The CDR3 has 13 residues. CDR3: CASLPGGGPEAFF. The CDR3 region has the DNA TGTGCCAGCCTACCTGGGGGCGGGCCTGAAGCTTTCTTT.

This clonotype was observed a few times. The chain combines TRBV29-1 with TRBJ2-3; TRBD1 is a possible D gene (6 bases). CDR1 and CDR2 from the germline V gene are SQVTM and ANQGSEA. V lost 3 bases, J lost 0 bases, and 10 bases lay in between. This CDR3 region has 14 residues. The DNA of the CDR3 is TGCAGCGTTGAGGACAGACCTAGCACAGATACGCAGTATTTT. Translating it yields CSVEDRPSTDTQYF.

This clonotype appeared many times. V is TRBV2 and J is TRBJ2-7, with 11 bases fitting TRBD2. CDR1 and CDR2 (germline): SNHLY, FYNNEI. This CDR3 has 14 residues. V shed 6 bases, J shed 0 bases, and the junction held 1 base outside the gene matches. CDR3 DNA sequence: TGTGCCAGCAGGGGGACTAGCGGCTCCTACGAGCAGTACTTC. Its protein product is CASRGTSGSYEQYF.

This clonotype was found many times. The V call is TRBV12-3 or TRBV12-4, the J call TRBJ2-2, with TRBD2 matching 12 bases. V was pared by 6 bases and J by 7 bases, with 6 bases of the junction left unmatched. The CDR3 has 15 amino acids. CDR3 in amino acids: CASSRTSGTSGELFF. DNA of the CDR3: TGTGCCAGCAGCCGGACTAGCGGGACTAGCGGGGAGCTGTTTTTT.

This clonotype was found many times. CDR3 sequence (DNA): TGCAGTGCTAGAGATCGGGGCCGTATCACAGATACGCAGTATTTT. Encoded protein: CSARDRGRITDTQYF. The gene calls are TRBV20-1 and TRBJ2-3, with D perhaps given as TRBD1 or TRBD2 (5 bases each). CDR1 DFQATT and CDR2 SNEGSKA come from the germline V gene (reference sequence). With 0 bases removed from V and 2 bases from J, the gap between germline ends came to 12 bases. This CDR3 has 15 residues.

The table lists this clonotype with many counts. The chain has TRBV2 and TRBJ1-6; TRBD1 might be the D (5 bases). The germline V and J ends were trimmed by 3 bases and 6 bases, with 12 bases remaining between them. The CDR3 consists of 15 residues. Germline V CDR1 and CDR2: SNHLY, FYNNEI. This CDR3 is CASSEGRMANSPLHF. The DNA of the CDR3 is TGTGCCAGCAGTGAGGGACGGATGGCTAATTCACCCCTCCACTTT. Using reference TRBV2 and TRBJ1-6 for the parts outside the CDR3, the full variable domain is EPEVTQTPSHQVTQMGQEVILRCVPISNHLYFYWYRQILGQKVEFLVSFYNNEISEKSEIFDDQFSVERPDGSNFTLKIRSTKLEDSAMYFCASSEGRMANSPLHFGNGTRLTVT.